The 8 T cell receptor beta chains in this list originate from one sample, sequenced in a study of CD8 T cells in Susac syndrome. Reverse transcription of about 0.45 to 1 ug RNA was performed with random hexamers. One entry per CDR3 protein, called by TCRdb with MiXCR from the immunoSEQ multiplex PCR reads. The table records under 300,000 distinct CDR3 sequences, around 96% of them present only once. Sequences were obtained from CD4+ T cells from PBMCs. All receptors come from a human donor with Susac syndrome.

A remark on this clonotype: The junction departs from germline at one end; a sequencing error may be responsible. The chain joins TRBV12-3 or TRBV12-4 to TRBJ2-5; 7 nucleotides agree with TRBD1. This CDR3 contains 12 residues. The CDR3, as DNA: TGTGCCAGCAGCTATACGGGACAGTCAGTCCACTTC. This gives the protein CASSYTGQSVHF.

V gene TRBV5-1 combines with J gene TRBJ2-5; D perhaps matches TRBD2 (6 bases). CDR1 and CDR2 from the germline V gene are SGHRS and YFSETQ. CDR3 length: 15 amino acids. Deletions cut 0 bases from V and 5 bases from J, with 14 bases between. CDR3 nucleotides: TGCGCCAGCAGCTTGGTTGCGGGGCGAGAGGAGACCCAGTACTTC. It encodes CASSLVAGREETQYF.

This clonotype is a singleton in its sample. The chain links TRBV12-3 or TRBV12-4 to TRBJ2-1, with a possible D match to TRBD1 (5 bases). There are 15 residues in the CDR3. V dropped 3 bases and J dropped 7 bases, with 16 bases sitting between them. This CDR3 reads CASSFGAGHQNEQFF. The CDR3 bases are TGTGCCAGCAGTTTTGGGGCAGGGCATCAGAATGAGCAGTTCTTC.

The rearrangement uses TRBV20-1 and TRBJ1-2, with TRBD1 as a possible D gene (6 bases). Germline lookup yields CDR1 DFQATT and CDR2 SNEGSKA (reference sequence). The CDR3 loop spans 11 amino acids. CDR3 protein: CSLDRPYGYTF. The CDR3 nucleotides read TGCAGCCTTGACAGGCCTTATGGCTACACCTTC.

The chain couples TRBV29-1 to TRBJ2-6; TRBD1 is a possible D gene (6 bases). CDR3 length equals 15 residues. Per the germline V gene, CDR1 is SQVTM and CDR2 is ANQGSEA. With 4 bases removed from V and 0 bases from J, the gap between germline ends came to 10 bases. The CDR3 nucleotides read TGCAGCGTTGGGCAGGGGAACTCTGGGGCCAACGTCCTGACTTTC. Translating it yields CSVGQGNSGANVLTF.

The V gene is TRBV29-1, the J gene TRBJ2-1, with 9 bases lining up with TRBD2. This CDR3 is 16 amino acids long. Trimming removed 4 bases from V and 3 bases from J; junction bases left unmatched: 10. Germline CDR1 is SQVTM and CDR2 is ANQGSEA. The CDR3 sequence: CSVVPLSGRNYNEQFF. CDR3 in DNA: TGCAGCGTTGTTCCCCTTAGCGGGAGAAACTACAATGAGCAGTTCTTC.

V gene TRBV9 combines with J gene TRBJ2-7; TRBD2 matches 7 bases. This CDR3 region has 15 residues. J gave up 6 bases and V 6 bases, and 15 bases lay outside the gene matches. Germline loops: CDR1 SGDLS, CDR2 YYNGEE. In nucleotides, the CDR3 is TGTGCCAGCAACAAACTCGGGAGGCCATCAAGCGAGCAGTACTTC. Translating it yields CASNKLGRPSSEQYF.

The chain carries TRBV27 and TRBJ2-7; no clear D. From germline, CDR1 is MNHEY and CDR2 SMNVEV (reference sequence). Between the trimmed V and J ends, which lost 5 bases and 4 bases, there was a span of 15 bases. CDR3 length: 14 amino acids. CDR3 amino acids: CASSVTRPVYEQYF. CDR3 sequence (DNA): TGTGCCAGCAGTGTCACCCGTCCTGTTTACGAGCAGTACTTC.